What follows is one T cell receptor beta chain and its context. This record belongs to a study of blood T cell repertoires in COVID-19. Across the study: From the United States, Italy and Spain came samples of acute and convalescent COVID-19. T cells, B-cell-depleted T cells, or PBMCs supplied cDNA or gDNA.

The repertoire was sequenced with immunoSEQ multiplex PCR; TCRdb's copy has only in-frame clones and lacks some. The profile shows around 700,000 clones, approximately 90% of them singletons. V lost 0 bases, J lost 3 bases, and 8 bases lay in between. The germline V gene encodes CDR1 WNHNN and CDR2 SYGVQD (reference sequence). This CDR3 comprises 15 residues. This receptor was identified in a woman younger than 35 with acute or convalescent COVID-19. The source material was peripheral blood. V usage is TRBV10-1 and J usage is TRBJ2-2; D possibly corresponds to TRBD2 (6 bases). The DNA for the CDR3 is TGCGCCAGCAGTGAGTCCTGGGGGGACACCGGGGAGCTGTTTTTT. Translation: CASSESWGDTGELFF.